This T cell receptor beta chain originates from a study of cytomegalovirus exposure and HLA in healthy donors. The CDR3 covers 16 residues. Losses at the gene ends were 2 bases for V and 5 bases for J; bases not matched to a gene: 6. Germline loops: CDR1 MDHEN, CDR2 SYDVKM. Everyone who donated was a healthy bone marrow donor. The sample holds a few counts of this clone. Vbeta (60) and Jbeta (13) primers were used in the PCR. How the authors handled the data: An analysis that came later counted 70 million to 100 million unique TCR beta chains, approximately 10 million shared. Assay: immunoSEQ multiplex PCR; the TCRdb copy retains only in-frame clones and omits some. V, J and clone size derive from that table, while D and trimming were established from the DNA sequence. The data contain about 120,000 clones, around 10% of them singletons.

The sequence was collected from a man aged 25-45 years in good health and CMV-seronegative. The sequencing input was PBMCs. The rearrangement joins TRBV28 to TRBJ2-2; 9 nucleotides line up with TRBD1. DNA of the CDR3: TGTGCCAGCAGTTTAGCCGGACAGGGGAGGACCGGGGAGCTGTTTTTT. Amino acids: CASSLAGQGRTGELFF. The entire variable domain, with the rest obtained from reference TRBV28 and TRBJ2-2, is as follows: DVKVTQSSRYLVKRTGEKVFLECVQDMDHENMFWYRQDPGLGLRLIYFSYDVKMKEKGDIPEGYSVSREKKERFSLILESASTNQTSMYLCASSLAGQGRTGELFFGEGSRLTVL.